This TCR beta chain was obtained from a study of control samples from healthy donors and cancer patients. TCRdb keeps only in-frame clones here, not all; method: immunoSEQ multiplex PCR. The sample includes 99,000 or so clones, approximately 83% of them seen just once. Germline CDR1 reads LNHDA; CDR2 reads SQIVND (reference sequence). Trimming took 5 bases from V and 4 from J, leaving 21 bases between them. This CDR3 spans 17 amino acids. The material sequenced was blood. The receptor was derived from a woman in her forties or fifties in good health. J is TRBJ2-1 and V is TRBV19; no definite D call. The CDR3 region has the DNA TGTGCCAGTAGTCAGTTTGGAAATTTAGGTCGGTACAATGAGCAGTTCTTC. Protein product: CASSQFGNLGRYNEQFF.